The 30 T cell receptor beta chains below were found in one sample sequenced in a study of cytomegalovirus exposure and HLA in healthy donors. Use of 60 Vbeta and 13 Jbeta primers characterized the PCR. The assay was immunoSEQ multiplex PCR, and TCRdb's table has in-frame clones only and misses some. The data show about 78,000 clones, around three quarters seen once. Material: PBMCs. The source is a male donor in good health and CMV-seronegative.

CDR3 in amino acids: CASGDRRPNTEAFF. CDR3 bases: TGTGCCAGCGGAGACAGGCGGCCGAACACTGAAGCTTTCTTT. This chain connects TRBV6-5 to TRBJ1-1; D might be TRBD1 (6 bases). The CDR3 consists of 14 residues. Germline CDR1 MNHEY, CDR2 SVGAGI. V was cut by 8 bases and J by 1 base, with 14 bases left in between.

This chain links TRBV14 with TRBJ2-5; TRBD2 matches at 13 bases. Germline V gene data show CDR1 as SGHDN and CDR2 as FVKESK. Trimming cost V 4 bases and J 2 bases; bases outside gene matches: 4. The CDR3 length is 16 residues. The CDR3 DNA reads as TGTGCCAGCAGCCTGGGACTAGCGGGGCGACAAGAGACCCAGTACTTC. Its protein product is CASSLGLAGRQETQYF.

The J gene is TRBJ2-7, the V gene TRBV7-2, with 9 bases fitting TRBD2. Trimming at V came to 3 bases and at J to 1 base, leaving 10 bases not matched to a gene. Germline V gives CDR1 SGHTA, CDR2 FQGNSA. This CDR3 contains 17 residues. The CDR3 sequence is CASSLVAGGHDSYEQYF. The CDR3 DNA is TGTGCCAGCAGCTTGGTTGCGGGGGGGCACGATTCCTACGAGCAGTACTTC.

This chain uses TRBV5-1 with TRBJ2-3; 7 bases fit TRBD1. The V segment lost 4 bases and the J segment 4 bases; nucleotides outside the gene matches: 15. From germline, CDR1 is SGHRS and CDR2 YFSETQ. The CDR3 consists of 17 residues. The CDR3 sequence is CASSRKGATRGPDTQYF. The CDR3 region has the DNA TGCGCCAGCAGCCGAAAGGGGGCCACCCGCGGCCCAGATACGCAGTATTTT.

This clone has more than one count but fewer than ten. The gene calls are TRBV6-1 and TRBJ1-1; D is perhaps TRBD1 (6 bases). CDR1 and CDR2 from the germline V gene are MNHNS and SASEGT. The CDR3 runs to 15 residues. V was clipped by 4 bases and J by 3 bases, with 15 bases between them. The CDR3 DNA is TGTGCCAGCAGTGCACTGAACAGGGTTGACACTGAAGCTTTCTTT. Amino acids: CASSALNRVDTEAFF.

This chain connects TRBV7-2 to TRBJ2-7, with D tentatively TRBD2 (6 bases). V dropped 2 bases and J dropped 3 bases, with 11 bases sitting between them. The CDR3 is 14 amino acids. Germline CDR1 SGHTA, CDR2 FQGNSA. The CDR3 is CASSLSGQNYEQYF. The CDR3 DNA follows: TGTGCCAGCAGCTTAAGCGGGCAGAACTACGAGCAGTACTTC.

The chain carries TRBV6-5 and TRBJ2-2, with D possibly TRBD2 on 6 matching bases. The CDR3 consists of 14 residues. The germline V gene has CDR1 MNHEY and CDR2 SVGAGI. CDR3: CTPGGPYSGGELFF. The DNA for the CDR3 is TGTACCCCAGGAGGGCCGTATAGTGGGGGGGAGCTGTTTTTT.

The count of this clone is one. The rearrangement joins TRBV18 to TRBJ1-1; 7 nucleotides match TRBD1. Germline CDR1 and CDR2: KGHSH and LQKENI. The CDR3 loop spans 16 amino acids. V lost 0 bases and J lost 5; bases outside the gene matches: 9. CDR3 region: CASSPPNRGTDTEAFF. Here the CDR3 DNA reads TGTGCCAGCTCACCACCGAACAGGGGCACGGATACTGAAGCTTTCTTT. The full variable domain, its missing parts supplied by reference TRBV18 and TRBJ1-1, is NAGVMQNPRHLVRRRGQEARLRCSPMKGHSHVYWYRQLPEEGLKFMVYLQKENIIDESGMPKERFSAEFPKEGPSILRIQQVVRGDSAAYFCASSPPNRGTDTEAFFGQGTRLTVV.

This clone turned up a few times. The rearrangement links TRBV27 to TRBJ2-7, with D maybe TRBD1 (6 bases). V was trimmed by 5 bases and J by 3 bases, leaving 14 bases between them. CDR1 and CDR2 from the germline V gene are MNHEY and SMNVEV (reference sequence). There are 14 residues in the CDR3. The CDR3 region is CASSPLDRFYEQYF. CDR3 bases: TGTGCCAGCAGTCCCCTGGACAGATTCTACGAGCAGTACTTC.

The J gene is TRBJ1-3, the V gene TRBV30; no clear D. The CDR3 length is 16 residues. Trimming removed 0 bases at V and 4 bases at J, with 16 bases between. Germline V gene lookup returns CDR1 GTSNPN and CDR2 SVGIG (reference sequence). The CDR3 sequence: CAWSVRDMVWGNTIYF. CDR3 nucleotides: TGTGCCTGGAGTGTACGTGACATGGTGTGGGGAAACACCATATATTTT.

The chain employs TRBV4-2 and TRBJ1-1; D unclear. Germline V gives CDR1 LGHNA, CDR2 YNFKEQ. The CDR3 length is 15 residues. V was clipped by 0 bases and J by 6 bases, with 14 bases between them. The CDR3: CASSQDVRGRAEAFF. For the CDR3, the DNA is TGTGCCAGCAGCCAAGATGTGCGGGGTCGCGCTGAAGCTTTCTTT.

The chain joins TRBV7-2 to TRBJ2-5; possible D gene TRBD1, 6 bases. Germline CDR1 reads SGHTA; CDR2 reads FQGNSA. The CDR3 is 13 amino acids. Between the trimmed V and J ends, which lost 3 bases and 5 bases, there was a span of 10 bases. The CDR3 spells CASSFDRKETQYF. As DNA, the CDR3 is TGTGCCAGCAGCTTCGACAGGAAGGAGACCCAGTACTTC. The full variable domain, in which reference TRBV7-2 and TRBJ2-5 provide the parts outside the CDR3, is GAGVSQSPSNKVTEKGKDVELRCDPISGHTALYWYRQSLGQGLEFLIYFQGNSAPDKSGLPSDRFSAERTGGSVSTLTIQRTQQEDSAVYLCASSFDRKETQYFGPGTRLLVL.

This sequence joins TRBV7-6 and TRBJ2-3, with TRBD2 matching 11 bases. Per germline, CDR1 SGHVS and CDR2 FNYEAQ. The CDR3 totals 16 residues. Losses at the gene ends were 4 bases for V and 8 bases for J; bases not matched to a gene: 11. The CDR3 DNA sequence: TGTGCCAGCAGCTCCCTAGTAGCGGGAGGGCCGGGTACGCAGTATTTT. Its translation: CASSSLVAGGPGTQYF.

The V gene is TRBV5-6, the J gene TRBJ2-3, with TRBD2 identical over 13 bases. In germline, CDR1 is SGHDT, CDR2 YYEEEE. J lost 4 bases, V lost 3 bases, and 5 bases had no gene match. The CDR3 contains 16 residues. CDR3 region: CASSSTSGGWADTQYF. The CDR3 nucleotides are TGTGCCAGCAGCTCGACTAGCGGGGGGTGGGCAGATACGCAGTATTTT.

The V gene is TRBV6-5, the J gene TRBJ1-1; tentative D call: TRBD1 (5 bases). This CDR3 region has 14 residues. Germline V gene sequence: CDR1 MNHEY, CDR2 SVGAGI. The V end lost 6 bases, the J end lost 1 base, and 12 bases lay between the germline ends. The CDR3 is CASRANDRNTEAFF. The CDR3 coding sequence is TGTGCCAGCAGAGCAAACGACAGGAACACTGAAGCTTTCTTT.

The chain uses TRBV2 and TRBJ1-2, with D uncertain. Trimming cost V 1 base and J 3 bases, with 9 bases left between them. Germline V gives CDR1 SNHLY, CDR2 FYNNEI. This CDR3 has 14 residues. The CDR3 region is CASSEGALHYGYTF. The CDR3 DNA follows: TGTGCCAGCAGTGAAGGAGCATTGCACTATGGCTACACCTTC.

The chain combines TRBV15 with TRBJ2-5; TRBD2 is a possible D gene (5 bases). CDR1 is LNHNV, CDR2 YYDKDF, per germline (reference sequence). The CDR3 is 17 amino acids. Trimming took off 1 base at V and 5 bases at J, with 20 bases between the two ends. Written as DNA, the CDR3 is TGTGCCACCAGCAGAGCCTTGGGTGAGGAGGTCGGGGAGACCCAGTACTTC. As protein: CATSRALGEEVGETQYF.

The rearrangement joins TRBV6-4 to TRBJ2-2; TRBD1 might be the D (5 bases). Germline CDR1 MRHNA, CDR2 SNTAGT. V was clipped by 5 bases and J by 5 bases, with 9 bases between them. The CDR3 loop spans 13 amino acids. The CDR3 DNA follows: TGTGCCAGCAGTCCAGGGCAAACCGGGGAGCTGTTTTTT. Translated, it gives CASSPGQTGELFF.

This clone was recorded once. This chain uses TRBV28 with TRBJ2-3; 8 bases match TRBD2. J lost 6 bases, V lost 7 bases, and 6 bases had no gene match. The CDR3 sequence is 13 residues long. CDR1 is MDHEN and CDR2 is SYDVKM in the germline V gene. CDR3 residues: CASTGGGPDTQYF. The DNA for the CDR3 is TGTGCCAGCACTGGCGGGGGGCCGGATACGCAGTATTTT.

The V call is TRBV4-1, the J call TRBJ2-1; 7 bases align to TRBD2. J was trimmed by 9 bases and V by 0 bases; bases with no gene match: 14. This CDR3 has 17 residues. Germline CDR1 reads MGHRA; CDR2 reads YSYEKL. This CDR3 reads CASSQEPPAGARGEQFF. The CDR3 DNA reads as TGCGCCAGCAGCCAAGAACCCCCCGCGGGAGCAAGGGGTGAGCAGTTCTTC.

The CDR3 reads CASSVGTGIYGYTF. CDR3 nucleotide sequence: TGTGCCAGCAGCGTAGGGACGGGAATCTATGGCTACACCTTC. The chain recombines TRBV9 with TRBJ1-2; no clear D. V was shortened by 0 bases and J by 4 bases, with 10 bases between the two germline ends. Per germline, CDR1 SGDLS and CDR2 YYNGEE. This CDR3 is 14 amino acids long.

This clone has only a few counts. The gene calls are TRBV4-2 and TRBJ2-7, with no clear D. The CDR3 is 15 amino acids. The V end lost 0 bases, the J end lost 1 base, and 10 bases lay between the germline ends. Germline CDR1 LGHNA, CDR2 YNFKEQ. The DNA for the CDR3 is TGTGCCAGCAGCCAAGATTGGTCCGGTTCCTACGAGCAGTACTTC. It yields the protein CASSQDWSGSYEQYF.

This clone was seen a handful of times. The CDR3 sequence is CSAMTGTNYEQYF. The CDR3 bases are TGCAGCGCCATGACAGGAACAAACTACGAGCAGTACTTC. V and J are TRBV29-1 and TRBJ2-7; D perhaps matches TRBD1 (6 bases). Germline V lookup: CDR1 SQVTM, CDR2 ANQGSEA. Trimming took 7 bases from V and 3 from J, leaving 16 bases between them. The CDR3 is 13 residues long.

The V gene is TRBV5-1, the J gene TRBJ1-1; D is uncertain. Germline loops: CDR1 SGHRS, CDR2 YFSETQ. This CDR3 has 15 residues. Trimming cost V 4 bases and J 1 base, with 14 bases left between them. The CDR3 here is CASSKIGSSNTEAFF. CDR3 DNA sequence: TGCGCCAGCAGCAAAATCGGGTCGTCGAACACTGAAGCTTTCTTT.

The chain joins TRBV7-2 to TRBJ2-5, with 10 bases matching TRBD2. CDR1 SGHTA and CDR2 FQGNSA come from the germline V gene. The CDR3 is 15 residues long. Unmatched junction bases numbered 7, after V lost 5 bases and J lost 4 bases. The CDR3 protein is CASSPSGGASETQYF. CDR3 DNA: TGTGCCAGCAGCCCGAGCGGGGGGGCATCAGAGACCCAGTACTTC.

This sequence joins TRBV10-1 and TRBJ1-1; the D gene is possibly TRBD1 (5 bases). The V end lost 3 bases, the J end lost 6 bases, and 11 bases lay between the germline ends. CDR1 and CDR2 (germline): WNHNN, SYGVQD (reference sequence). The CDR3 length is 13 residues. The CDR3 here is CASSDQQVAEAFF. In DNA form, the CDR3 reads TGCGCCAGCAGTGACCAACAGGTGGCTGAAGCTTTCTTT.

The chain carries TRBV21-1 and TRBJ2-7; the D call TRBD1 from the table was never checked on the DNA. TRBV21-1 is annotated as a pseudogene. The CDR3 is 13 amino acids. Written as DNA, the CDR3 is TGTGCCAGCAGGAGCCGGGACACTCACGAGCAGTACTTC. The encoded protein is CASRSRDTHEQYF.

The chain has TRBV7-9 and TRBJ2-7; D not resolved. V lost 3 bases and J 7 bases, leaving 19 bases between the germline ends. The germline V gene has CDR1 SEHNR and CDR2 FQNEAQ (reference sequence). The CDR3 is 15 amino acids. The CDR3 protein is CASSFQSGLAREQYF. The CDR3 DNA reads TGTGCCAGCAGCTTCCAGTCGGGTCTCGCGAGGGAGCAGTACTTC.

The CDR3 nucleotides read TGTGCCAGCACATACTCGAGCTCTGGAAACACCATATATTTT. It specifies CASTYSSSGNTIYF. This rearrangement joins TRBV6-6 to TRBJ1-3; no clear D. V shed 7 bases and J shed 0 bases, with 10 bases lying between them. In germline, CDR1 is MNHNY, CDR2 SVGAGI (reference sequence). This CDR3 has 14 amino acids.

The rearrangement links TRBV4-2 to TRBJ2-3, with a weak D call TRBD2 (6 bases). This CDR3 region has 15 residues. Germline CDR1 LGHNA, CDR2 YNFKEQ. V was shortened by 3 bases and J by 1 base, with 11 bases between the two germline ends. This chain's CDR3 is CASSHGGPGTDTQYF. CDR3 nucleotide sequence: TGTGCCAGCAGCCACGGAGGGCCCGGCACAGATACGCAGTATTTT.